This TCR beta chain was sequenced for a study of T cell changes during pregnancy in multiple sclerosis. Repertoires were generated with immunoSEQ multiplex PCR, while TCRdb's copy carries only in-frame clones and drops some. The sample contains around 26,000 clones, roughly 89% of which appear only once. Unmatched junction bases numbered 4, after V lost 3 bases and J lost 4 bases. CDR1 and CDR2 from the germline V gene are MRHNA and SNTAGT. The CDR3 extends over 15 amino acids. This sequence originates from a female donor with multiple sclerosis, enrolled in a pregnancy study. The sequenced sample was CD8+ T cells from peripheral blood mononuclear cells, obtained in the second trimester of pregnancy. The V and J genes are TRBV6-4 and TRBJ2-1; 9 bases agree with TRBD2. The CDR3 nucleotides read TGTGCCAGCAGTGAAAGACTAGCGGCTTACAATGAGCAGTTCTTC. Amino acids: CASSERLAAYNEQFF.